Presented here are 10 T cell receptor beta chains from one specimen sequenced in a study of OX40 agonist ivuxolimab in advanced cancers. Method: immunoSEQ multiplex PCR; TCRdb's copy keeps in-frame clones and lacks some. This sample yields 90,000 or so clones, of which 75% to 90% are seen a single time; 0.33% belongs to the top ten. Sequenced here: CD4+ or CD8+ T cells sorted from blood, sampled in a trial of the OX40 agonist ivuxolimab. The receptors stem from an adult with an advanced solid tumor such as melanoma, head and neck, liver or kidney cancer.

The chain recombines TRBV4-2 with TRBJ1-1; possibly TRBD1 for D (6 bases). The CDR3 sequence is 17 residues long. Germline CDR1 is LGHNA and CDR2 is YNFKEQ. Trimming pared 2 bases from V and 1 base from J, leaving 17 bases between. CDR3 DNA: TGTGCCAGCAGCCAACTCCTTTACAGGGATACGAACACTGAAGCTTTCTTT. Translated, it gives CASSQLLYRDTNTEAFF.

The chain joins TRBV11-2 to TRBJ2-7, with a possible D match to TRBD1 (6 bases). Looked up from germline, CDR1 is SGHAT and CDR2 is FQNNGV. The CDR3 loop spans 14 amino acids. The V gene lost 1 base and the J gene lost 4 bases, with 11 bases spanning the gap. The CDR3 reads CASSLAGAWYEQYF. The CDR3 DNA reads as TGTGCCAGCAGCTTAGCAGGGGCTTGGTACGAGCAGTACTTC. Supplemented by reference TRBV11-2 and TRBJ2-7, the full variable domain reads EAGVAQSPRYKIIEKRQSVAFWCNPISGHATLYWYQQILGQGPKLLIQFQNNGVVDDSQLPKDRFSAERLKGVDSTLKIQPAKLEDSAVYLCASSLAGAWYEQYFGPGTRLTVT.

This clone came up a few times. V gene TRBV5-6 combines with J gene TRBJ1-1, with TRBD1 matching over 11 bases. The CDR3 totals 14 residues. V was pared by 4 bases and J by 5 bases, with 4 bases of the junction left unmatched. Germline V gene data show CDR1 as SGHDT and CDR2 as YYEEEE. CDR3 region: CASSHGDRGTEAFF. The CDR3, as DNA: TGTGCCAGCAGCCACGGGGACAGGGGGACTGAAGCTTTCTTT.

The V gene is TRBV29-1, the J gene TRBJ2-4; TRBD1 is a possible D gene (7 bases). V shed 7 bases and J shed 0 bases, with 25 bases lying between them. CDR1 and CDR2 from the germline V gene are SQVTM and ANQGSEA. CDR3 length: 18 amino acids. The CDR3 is CSATTRDRILLAKNIQYF. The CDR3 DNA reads TGCAGCGCAACGACTAGGGACAGAATCCTTCTAGCCAAAAACATTCAGTACTTC.

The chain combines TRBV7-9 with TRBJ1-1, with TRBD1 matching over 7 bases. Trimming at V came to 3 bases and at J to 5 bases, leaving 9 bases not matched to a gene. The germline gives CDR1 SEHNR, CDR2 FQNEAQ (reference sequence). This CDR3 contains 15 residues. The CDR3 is CASSFGQGVWTEAFF. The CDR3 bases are TGTGCCAGCAGCTTCGGCCAGGGGGTTTGGACTGAAGCTTTCTTT.

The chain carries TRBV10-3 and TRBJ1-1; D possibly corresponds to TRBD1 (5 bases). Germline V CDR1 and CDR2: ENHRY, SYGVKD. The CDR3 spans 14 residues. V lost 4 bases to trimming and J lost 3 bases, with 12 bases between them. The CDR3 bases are TGTGCCATCAGTGTTAGAGGGACCGACACTGAAGCTTTCTTT. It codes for CAISVRGTDTEAFF.

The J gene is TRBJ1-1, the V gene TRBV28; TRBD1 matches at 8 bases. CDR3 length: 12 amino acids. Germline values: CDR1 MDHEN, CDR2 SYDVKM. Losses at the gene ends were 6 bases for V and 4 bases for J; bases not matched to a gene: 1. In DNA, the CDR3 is TGTGCCAGCAGGGACAGGGTCACTGAAGCTTTCTTT. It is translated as CASRDRVTEAFF.

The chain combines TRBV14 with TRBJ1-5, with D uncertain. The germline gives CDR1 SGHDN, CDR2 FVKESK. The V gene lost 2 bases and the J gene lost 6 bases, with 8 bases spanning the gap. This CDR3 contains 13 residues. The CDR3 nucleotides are TGTGCCAGCAGCCAATGGCCTGGTCAGCCCCAGCATTTT. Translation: CASSQWPGQPQHF.

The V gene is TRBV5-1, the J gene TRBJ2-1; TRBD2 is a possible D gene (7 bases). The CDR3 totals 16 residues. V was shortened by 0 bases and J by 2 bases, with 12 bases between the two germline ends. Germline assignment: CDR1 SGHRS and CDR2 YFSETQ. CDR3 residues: CASSLAARGPYNEQFF. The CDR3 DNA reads TGCGCCAGCAGCTTGGCTGCGCGGGGGCCCTACAATGAGCAGTTCTTC. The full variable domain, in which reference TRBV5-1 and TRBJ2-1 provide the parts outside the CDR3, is KAGVTQTPRYLIKTRGQQVTLSCSPISGHRSVSWYQQTPGQGLQFLFEYFSETQRNKGNFPGRFSGRQFSNSRSEMNVSTLELGDSALYLCASSLAARGPYNEQFFGPGTRLTVL.

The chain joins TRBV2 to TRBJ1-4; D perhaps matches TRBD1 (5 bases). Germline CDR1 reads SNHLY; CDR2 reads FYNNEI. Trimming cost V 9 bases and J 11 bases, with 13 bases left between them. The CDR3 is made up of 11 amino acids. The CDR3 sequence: CASLMGTKLFF. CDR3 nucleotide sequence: TGTGCCAGTTTAATGGGGACGAAACTGTTTTTT.